The 20 T cell receptor beta chains listed next were all sequenced from one sample in a study of a mutant IDH1 vaccine in newly diagnosed glioma. Antigens of these TCRs are unknown. TCRdb's copy holds only in-frame clones and misses some; the assay was immunoSEQ multiplex PCR. The sample consists of around 85,000 clones, 70% to 90% of them appearing once. Time point specified: week 23, last vaccination. Vaccination used 300 ug of mutant IDH1 20-mer peptide per dose, with topical imiquimod. The specimen was PBMCs, collected from a glioma patient whose treatment included an IDH1 peptide vaccine. These receptors all stem from a man aged 25 to 40 with glioma. Some clones in this sample may be carry-over from other donors' samples.

The genes are TRBV13 and TRBJ2-6; D uncertain. The CDR3 length is 13 residues. Germline V CDR1 and CDR2: PRHDT, FYEKMQ (reference sequence). V lost 5 bases and J lost 10, with 12 bases in between. CDR3 DNA sequence: TGTGCCAGCAGCCCTTGGACCCTAAACGTCCTGACTTTC. This encodes CASSPWTLNVLTF.

The V call is TRBV5-1, the J call TRBJ2-1, with TRBD2 matching over 11 bases. The CDR3 is 19 amino acids. The germline V gene has CDR1 SGHRS and CDR2 YFSETQ. J gave up 4 bases and V 5 bases, and 17 bases lay outside the gene matches. The CDR3 protein is CASSLLAGVEKVRYNEQFF. As DNA, the CDR3 is TGCGCCAGCAGTCTACTAGCGGGAGTAGAAAAGGTTAGATACAATGAGCAGTTCTTC.

The rearrangement joins TRBV7-9 to TRBJ2-1; D might be TRBD2 (5 bases). CDR1 is SEHNR, CDR2 FQNEAQ, per germline (reference sequence). Trimming stripped 5 bases from V and 1 base from J, with 15 bases between. The CDR3 extends over 16 amino acids. The CDR3 coding sequence is TGTGCCAGCAGCAACCTAGGACTTCAATCCTACAATGAGCAGTTCTTC. Translation gives CASSNLGLQSYNEQFF. Full variable domain (outside the CDR3, taken from reference TRBV7-9 and TRBJ2-1): DTGVSQNPRHKITKRGQNVTFRCDPISEHNRLYWYRQTLGQGPEFLTYFQNEAQLEKSRLLSDRFSAERPKGSFSTLEIQRTEQGDSAMYLCASSNLGLQSYNEQFFGPGTRLTVL.

This clone occurred a few times. The V and J genes are TRBV5-1 and TRBJ1-1; D not certain. The V gene lost 0 bases and the J gene lost 4 bases, with 7 bases spanning the gap. Looked up from germline, CDR1 is SGHRS and CDR2 is YFSETQ. This CDR3 spans 13 amino acids. CDR3 coding DNA: TGCGCCAGCAGCTTGGATACGGGCACTGAAGCTTTCTTT. Amino acids: CASSLDTGTEAFF.

This sequence joins TRBV28 and TRBJ2-1; 8 nucleotides line up with TRBD1. The ends lost 5 bases at V and 8 bases at J; junction bases unmatched: 11. CDR1 MDHEN and CDR2 SYDVKM come from the germline V gene. The CDR3 spans 15 residues. Written as DNA, the CDR3 is TGTGCCAGCAGTCCCGGGGCAGGGGGCTTGGATGAGCAGTTCTTC. This sequence encodes CASSPGAGGLDEQFF.

CDR3 nucleotide sequence: TGTGCCAGCAGTAAGGGTCAAATATATGGCTACACCTTC. Protein: CASSKGQIYGYTF. The chain is built from TRBV28 and TRBJ1-2, with D hard to call. The germline gives CDR1 MDHEN, CDR2 SYDVKM. Trimming removed 5 bases from V and 5 bases from J, with 12 bases in between. The CDR3 has 13 residues.

The chain couples TRBV28 to TRBJ1-2, with 7 bases matching TRBD1. This CDR3 spans 12 amino acids. Germline loops: CDR1 MDHEN, CDR2 SYDVKM. V was pared by 6 bases and J by 8 bases, with 6 bases of the junction left unmatched. CDR3 amino acids: CASSNRGLGYTF. CDR3 in DNA: TGTGCCAGCAGCAACAGGGGATTGGGCTACACCTTC.

J is TRBJ2-7 and V is TRBV9, with no clear D. V was shortened by 0 bases and J by 0 bases, with 7 bases between the two germline ends. This CDR3 has 14 amino acids. Germline-derived CDR1 and CDR2 are SGDLS and YYNGEE. The CDR3, as DNA: TGTGCCAGCAGCGTAGGGCCTAGCTCCTACGAGCAGTACTTC. It is translated as CASSVGPSSYEQYF.

The V and J genes are TRBV5-6 and TRBJ2-7; 8 bases map to TRBD1. V dropped 4 bases and J dropped 3; count of bases not matched to a gene: 21. In germline, CDR1 is SGHDT, CDR2 YYEEEE. The CDR3 consists of 19 residues. CDR3 nucleotide sequence: TGTGCCAGCAGCGCCCTCGACGGGACAGGCCCCTCAATGGGCTACGAGCAGTACTTC. The encoded protein is CASSALDGTGPSMGYEQYF.

The chain recombines TRBV28 with TRBJ2-2, with TRBD2 identical over 7 bases. Germline V gene lookup returns CDR1 MDHEN and CDR2 SYDVKM. The CDR3 contains 13 residues. Losses at the gene ends were 9 bases for V and 4 bases for J; bases not matched to a gene: 5. The CDR3 spells CASLLAATGELFF. As DNA, the CDR3 is TGTGCCAGTCTCCTAGCGGCCACCGGGGAGCTGTTTTTT.

The chain is built from TRBV7-2 and TRBJ2-7; 13 nucleotides line up with TRBD2. The ends lost 5 bases at V and 5 bases at J; junction bases unmatched: 15. The CDR3 is 18 residues long. CDR1 and CDR2 (germline): SGHTA, FQGNSA. CDR3 DNA sequence: TGTGCCAGCAGCCAACAACCACTAGCGGGGGGGGACTGGAACGAGCAGTACTTC. Its protein is CASSQQPLAGGDWNEQYF.

There are a few counts of this clone. The chain has TRBV6-5 and TRBJ1-2; D call uncertain. The germline V gene has CDR1 MNHEY and CDR2 SVGAGI. The CDR3 is made up of 13 amino acids. The V end was cut by 2 bases, the J end by 0 bases, with 4 bases between. CDR3 protein: CASSYAPNYGYTF. The DNA of the CDR3 is TGTGCCAGCAGTTACGCACCTAACTATGGCTACACCTTC.

The chain links TRBV7-2 to TRBJ2-3, with D possibly matching TRBD2 (7 bases). Germline V lookup: CDR1 SGHTA, CDR2 FQGNSA. The ends were cut back, 1 base at V and 0 bases at J, with 11 bases in the middle. CDR3 length: 16 residues. CDR3 protein: CASSLEAGASTDTQYF. The CDR3, as DNA: TGTGCCAGCAGCTTAGAGGCGGGGGCGAGCACAGATACGCAGTATTTT. The variable domain in full, completed from reference TRBV7-2 and TRBJ2-3, reads GAGVSQSPSNKVTEKGKDVELRCDPISGHTALYWYRQSLGQGLEFLIYFQGNSAPDKSGLPSDRFSAERTGGSVSTLTIQRTQQEDSAVYLCASSLEAGASTDTQYFGPGTRLTVL.

This chain uses TRBV28 with TRBJ2-7; tentatively, D is TRBD1 (6 bases). V was trimmed by 3 bases and J by 4 bases, leaving 10 bases between them. The germline V gene has CDR1 MDHEN and CDR2 SYDVKM. The CDR3 length is 13 residues. CDR3 amino acids: CASSLSGVYEQYF. The CDR3 nucleotides read TGTGCCAGCAGTTTGTCAGGGGTATACGAGCAGTACTTC.

The V gene is TRBV6-1, the J gene TRBJ1-5; D not resolved. Germline V lookup: CDR1 MNHNS, CDR2 SASEGT. Trimming shortened V by 4 bases and J by 0 bases, and 13 bases separated the two germline ends. This CDR3 has 16 amino acids. Here the CDR3 DNA reads TGTGCCAGCAGTGGATCAGTCATCTATAGCAATCAGCCCCAGCATTTT. This gives the protein CASSGSVIYSNQPQHF.

The chain links TRBV27 to TRBJ2-1; no definite D call. Germline V gene data show CDR1 as MNHEY and CDR2 as SMNVEV (reference sequence). V was trimmed by 6 bases and J by 3 bases, leaving 18 bases between them. CDR3 length equals 16 residues. CDR3 DNA sequence: TGTGCCAGCAGGAGAGGTCCAACTCTCAACTACAATGAGCAGTTCTTC. Its translation: CASRRGPTLNYNEQFF.

The rearrangement uses TRBV10-3 and TRBJ1-2; TRBD1 matches 9 bases. The CDR3 contains 14 residues. Germline V gene data show CDR1 as ENHRY and CDR2 as SYGVKD. The V and J ends lost 6 bases and 4 bases, in that order; junction bases with no gene match: 6. CDR3 amino acids: CAISPGTGTYGYTF. The CDR3 nucleotides are TGTGCCATCAGCCCCGGGACAGGGACCTATGGCTACACCTTC.

The chain employs TRBV5-1 and TRBJ1-1, with a tentative D call TRBD1 (6 bases). The V end was cut by 0 bases, the J end by 1 base, with 13 bases between. The germline CDR1 and CDR2 sequences are SGHRS and YFSETQ. The length of the CDR3 is 16 residues. CDR3 DNA: TGCGCCAGCAGCTTGGTACCGGGGGGGCCGAACACTGAAGCTTTCTTT. Its translation is CASSLVPGGPNTEAFF.

The chain combines TRBV19 with TRBJ2-1; the match to TRBD2 covers 9 bases. CDR1 is LNHDA and CDR2 is SQIVND in the germline V gene (reference sequence). The CDR3 sequence is 15 residues long. Unmatched junction bases numbered 8, after V lost 5 bases and J lost 6 bases. The CDR3 DNA reads TGTGCCAGTAGTTCGGTAGCGGGAGTGTCCAATGAGCAGTTCTTC. As protein: CASSSVAGVSNEQFF. Full variable domain (outside the CDR3, taken from reference TRBV19 and TRBJ2-1): DGGITQSPKYLFRKEGQNVTLSCEQNLNHDAMYWYRQDPGQGLRLIYYSQIVNDFQKGDIAEGYSVSREKKESFPLTVTSAQKNPTAFYLCASSSVAGVSNEQFFGPGTRLTVL.

The chain couples TRBV11-2 to TRBJ2-7, with 14 nucleotides matching TRBD2. The trim removed 5 bases at V and 0 bases at J, leaving 6 bases unmatched. CDR3 size: 17 residues. Germline assignment: CDR1 SGHAT and CDR2 FQNNGV. CDR3 in amino acids: CASSPGLAGGSSYEQYF. The CDR3, as DNA: TGTGCCAGCAGCCCCGGACTAGCGGGGGGAAGCTCCTACGAGCAGTACTTC.